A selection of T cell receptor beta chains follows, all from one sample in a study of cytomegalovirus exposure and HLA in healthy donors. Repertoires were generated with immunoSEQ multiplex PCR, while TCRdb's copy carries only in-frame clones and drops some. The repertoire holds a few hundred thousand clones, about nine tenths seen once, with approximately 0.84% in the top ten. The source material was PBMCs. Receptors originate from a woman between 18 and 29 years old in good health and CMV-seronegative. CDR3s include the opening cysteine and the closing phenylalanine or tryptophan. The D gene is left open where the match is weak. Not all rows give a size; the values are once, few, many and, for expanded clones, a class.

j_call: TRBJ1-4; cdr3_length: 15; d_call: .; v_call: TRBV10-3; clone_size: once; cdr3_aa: CAISDPGTRNEKLFF; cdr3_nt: TGTGCCATCAGTGACCCCGGGACACGGAATGAAAAACTGTTTTTT
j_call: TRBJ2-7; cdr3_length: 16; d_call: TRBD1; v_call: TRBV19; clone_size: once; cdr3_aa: CASSIWQVTGGREQYF; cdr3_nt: TGTGCCAGTAGTATTTGGCAGGTGACAGGGGGCCGCGAGCAGTACTTC
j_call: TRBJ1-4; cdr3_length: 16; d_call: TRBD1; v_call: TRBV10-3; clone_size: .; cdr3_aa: CAISDPGTVLNEKLFF; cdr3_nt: TGTGCCATCAGTGACCCCGGGACAGTACTTAATGAAAAACTGTTTTTT
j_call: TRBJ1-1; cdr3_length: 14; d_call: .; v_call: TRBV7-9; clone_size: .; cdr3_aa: CASNGYGANTEAFF; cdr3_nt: TGTGCCAGTAATGGGTACGGAGCGAACACTGAAGCTTTCTTT
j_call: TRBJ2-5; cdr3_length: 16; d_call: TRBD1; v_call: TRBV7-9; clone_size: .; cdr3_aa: CASSLVLDREKETQYF; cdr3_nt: TGTGCCAGCAGCTTAGTTTTGGACAGGGAAAAAGAGACCCAGTACTTC
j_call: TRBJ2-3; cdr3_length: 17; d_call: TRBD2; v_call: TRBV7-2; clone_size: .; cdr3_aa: CASSLVASGSGTDTQYF; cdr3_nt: TGTGCCAGCAGCTTGGTGGCTAGCGGGAGCGGCACAGATACGCAGTATTTT
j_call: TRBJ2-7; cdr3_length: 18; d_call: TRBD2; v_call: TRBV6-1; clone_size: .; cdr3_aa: CASSAPGLAGVGVGEQYF; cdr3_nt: TGTGCCAGCAGTGCCCCGGGACTAGCGGGAGTCGGGGTGGGCGAGCAGTACTTC
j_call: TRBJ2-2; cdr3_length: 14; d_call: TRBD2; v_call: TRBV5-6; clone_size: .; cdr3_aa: CAGHSGMNTGELFF; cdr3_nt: TGTGCCGGACATAGCGGGATGAACACCGGGGAGCTGTTTTTT
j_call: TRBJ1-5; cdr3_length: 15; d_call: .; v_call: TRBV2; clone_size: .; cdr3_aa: CASSLGGAGNQPQHF; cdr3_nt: TGTGCCAGCAGCCTAGGGGGGGCGGGCAATCAGCCCCAGCATTTT
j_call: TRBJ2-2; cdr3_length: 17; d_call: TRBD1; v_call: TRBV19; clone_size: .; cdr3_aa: CASQTHRGPANTGELFF; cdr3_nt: TGTGCCAGTCAAACTCACAGGGGACCCGCGAACACCGGGGAGCTGTTTTTT
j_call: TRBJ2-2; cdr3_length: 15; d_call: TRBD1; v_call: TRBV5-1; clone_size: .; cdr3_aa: CASQGEGQGTGELFF; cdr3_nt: TGCGCCAGCCAGGGAGAGGGACAGGGGACCGGGGAGCTGTTTTTT
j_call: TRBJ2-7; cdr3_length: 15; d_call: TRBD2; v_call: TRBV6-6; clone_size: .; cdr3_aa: CASSYSGEGTHEQYF; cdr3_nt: TGTGCCAGCAGTTACTCGGGGGAGGGTACCCACGAGCAGTACTTC
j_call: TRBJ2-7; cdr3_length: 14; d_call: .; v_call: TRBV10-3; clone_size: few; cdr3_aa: CAISEAGPSDEQYF; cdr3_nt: TGTGCCATCAGTGAGGCAGGCCCTAGCGACGAGCAGTACTTC
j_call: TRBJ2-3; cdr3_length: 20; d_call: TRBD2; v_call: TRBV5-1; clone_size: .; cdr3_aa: CASSGGGLAGGPGRLDTQYF; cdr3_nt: TGCGCCAGCAGCGGCGGAGGACTAGCGGGTGGGCCTGGGAGGTTAGATACGCAGTATTTT
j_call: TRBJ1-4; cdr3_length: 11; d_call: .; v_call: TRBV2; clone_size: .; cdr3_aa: CASTEPGPLFF; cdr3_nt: TGTGCCAGTACCGAGCCAGGGCCTCTGTTTTTT
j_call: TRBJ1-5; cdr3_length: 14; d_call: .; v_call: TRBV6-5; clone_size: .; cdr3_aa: CASSSIGPQGPQHF; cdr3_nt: TGTGCCAGCAGTAGCATCGGGCCGCAGGGGCCCCAGCATTTT
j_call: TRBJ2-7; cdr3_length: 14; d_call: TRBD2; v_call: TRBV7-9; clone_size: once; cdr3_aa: CASSPSGSGGEQYF; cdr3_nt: TGTGCCAGCAGCCCCTCTGGCTCGGGGGGAGAGCAGTACTTC
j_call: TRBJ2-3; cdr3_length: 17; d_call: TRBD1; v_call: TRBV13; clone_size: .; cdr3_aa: CASSRTGTGEATDTQYF; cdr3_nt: TGTGCCAGCAGCAGGACCGGGACAGGGGAAGCCACAGATACGCAGTATTTT
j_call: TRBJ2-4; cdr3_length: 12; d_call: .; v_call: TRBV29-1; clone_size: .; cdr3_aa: CSVGGLQNIQYF; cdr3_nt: TGCAGCGTTGGAGGGCTTCAAAACATTCAGTACTTC
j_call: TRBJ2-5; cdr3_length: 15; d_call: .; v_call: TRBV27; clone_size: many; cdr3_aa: CASSLARQGWETQYF; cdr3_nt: TGTGCCAGCAGTTTAGCTCGCCAGGGGTGGGAGACCCAGTACTTC
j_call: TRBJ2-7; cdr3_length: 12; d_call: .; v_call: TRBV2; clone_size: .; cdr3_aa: CASSLTGYEQYF; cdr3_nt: TGTGCCAGCAGTTTAACAGGCTACGAGCAGTACTTC
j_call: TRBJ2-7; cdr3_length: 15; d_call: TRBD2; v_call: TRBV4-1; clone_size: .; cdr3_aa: CASSQEFPSGYEQYF; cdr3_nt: TGCGCCAGCAGCCAAGAGTTTCCTAGCGGGTACGAGCAGTACTTC
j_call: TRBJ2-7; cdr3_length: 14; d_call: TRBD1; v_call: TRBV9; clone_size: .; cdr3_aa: CASSVQGQGIEQYF; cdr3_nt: TGTGCCAGCAGCGTGCAGGGACAGGGGATCGAGCAGTACTTC
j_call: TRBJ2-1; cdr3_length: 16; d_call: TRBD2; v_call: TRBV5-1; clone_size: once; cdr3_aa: CASSLLTSGRSNEQFF; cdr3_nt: TGCGCCAGCAGCCTATTGACTAGCGGGAGGTCAAATGAGCAGTTCTTC
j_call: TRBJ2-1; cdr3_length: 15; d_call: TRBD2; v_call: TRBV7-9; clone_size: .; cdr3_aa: CASSLKLAKGNEQFF; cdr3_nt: TGTGCCAGCAGCTTAAAACTAGCGAAAGGGAATGAGCAGTTCTTC
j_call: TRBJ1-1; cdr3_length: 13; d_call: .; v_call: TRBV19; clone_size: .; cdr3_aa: CASDPGRDTEAFF; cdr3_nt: TGTGCCAGCGATCCGGGGAGAGACACTGAAGCTTTCTTT
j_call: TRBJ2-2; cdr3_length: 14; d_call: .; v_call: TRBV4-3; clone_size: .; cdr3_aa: CASSPGDNTGELFF; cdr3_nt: TGCGCCAGCAGCCCGGGGGACAACACCGGGGAGCTGTTTTTT
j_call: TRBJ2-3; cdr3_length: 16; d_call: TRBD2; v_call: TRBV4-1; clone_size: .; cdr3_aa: CASNPSGSGRTDTQYF; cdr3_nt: TGCGCCAGCAACCCCTCGGGTAGCGGGCGCACAGATACGCAGTATTTT